These 21 T cell receptor beta chains originate from one sample sequenced in a study of naive and memory T cell subsets. The antigens these receptors bind are not known. Two oligonucleotides, mixed equimolar, formed the beta constant-region primer covering TRBC1 and TRBC2. The ligated cDNA underwent four PCR rounds using SP2 and nested alpha and beta constant-region primers. TCRdb processed the UMI-ligation and nested PCR reads anew with MiXCR; each CDR3 protein has one entry. The data show 85,000 to 130,000 distinct CDR3 sequences, roughly 14% seen once. Study-wide results and limits: Possibly reflecting memory cells re-expressing CD45RA, a few larger clonotypes occurred in naive repertoires, especially CD8.

Sequenced material: naive CD8+ T cells from blood. The source is a human donor in good health.

The chain has TRBV12-3 or TRBV12-4 and TRBJ2-5; unclear D gene. The germline V and J ends were trimmed by 0 bases and 4 bases, with 9 bases remaining between them. The CDR3 is 14 amino acids. CDR3 amino acids: CASSLAHFIETQYF. Here the CDR3 DNA reads TGTGCCAGCAGTTTAGCGCACTTCATAGAGACCCAGTACTTC.

The CDR3 coding sequence is TGCGCCAGCAGCCAAGACTGGCCCCCTAGTAATGAGCAGTTCTTC. Translation: CASSQDWPPSNEQFF. This sequence joins TRBV4-3 and TRBJ2-1, with D unresolved. Per germline, CDR1 LGHNA and CDR2 YSLEER. V was trimmed by 0 bases and J by 7 bases, leaving 13 bases between them. The CDR3 runs to 15 residues.

The gene calls are TRBV28 and TRBJ1-2; 8 bases map to TRBD1. Germline loops: CDR1 MDHEN, CDR2 SYDVKM. The CDR3 is 14 amino acids. V was pared by 5 bases and J by 4 bases, with 6 bases of the junction left unmatched. The CDR3 nucleotides read TGTGCCAGCAGTCCCAGGGGGCTTTTCTATGGCTACACCTTC. Its protein is CASSPRGLFYGYTF.

This chain joins TRBV5-5 and TRBJ1-5, with 9 bases fitting TRBD1. After removal of 5 bases from V and 7 bases from J, the junction contained 10 bases not matched to a gene. The CDR3 runs 15 residues. Germline V gene sequence: CDR1 SGHKS, CDR2 YYEKEE (reference sequence). CDR3 coding DNA: TGTGCCAGCAGTTCCGGGACAGGGTTAGGGCAGCCCCAGCATTTT. Translated: CASSSGTGLGQPQHF.

The sample holds many counts of this clonotype. The chain links TRBV4-3 to TRBJ2-3, with 12 bases fitting TRBD2. Germline CDR1 is LGHNA and CDR2 is YSLEER. The J segment lost 1 base and the V segment lost 1 base, leaving 12 bases of the junction unmatched. The CDR3 runs to 20 residues. The CDR3 DNA reads TGCGCCAGCAGCCAAGCCCCTAGCGGGGGGGGGCCCAGGGGCACAGATACGCAGTATTTT. Translation: CASSQAPSGGGPRGTDTQYF.

This clonotype showed up just a few times. V is TRBV27 and J is TRBJ1-5; D is undetermined. Trimming stripped 1 base from V and 4 bases from J, with 11 bases between. Germline values: CDR1 MNHEY, CDR2 SMNVEV (reference sequence). The CDR3 spans 15 residues. The CDR3 protein is CASSLYSGANQPQHF. The CDR3 DNA follows: TGTGCCAGCAGTTTATATTCAGGAGCGAATCAGCCCCAGCATTTT.

There are many counts of this clonotype. The chain couples TRBV7-9 to TRBJ2-1; D is uncertain. Trimming shortened V by 8 bases and J by 0 bases, and 8 bases separated the two germline ends. CDR1 is SEHNR and CDR2 is FQNEAQ in the germline V gene (reference sequence). The CDR3 contains 13 residues. CDR3 sequence (DNA): TGTGCCAGCCAACAGAGCTCCTACAATGAGCAGTTCTTC. It codes for CASQQSSYNEQFF.

This clonotype appeared a few times. The chain has TRBV20-1 and TRBJ1-1; the match to TRBD1 covers 8 bases. This CDR3 comprises 17 residues. J gave up 4 bases and V 5 bases, and 18 bases lay outside the gene matches. Germline loops: CDR1 DFQATT, CDR2 SNEGSKA (reference sequence). In DNA form, the CDR3 reads TGCAGTGCTCGGGACTACAGGGGGACGGGGCAGGGCACTGAAGCTTTCTTT. It codes for CSARDYRGTGQGTEAFF.

In its sample, this clonotype was seen a few times. The chain employs TRBV12-3 or TRBV12-4 and TRBJ2-5; 8 nucleotides align to TRBD1. The V and J ends lost 5 bases and 2 bases, in that order; junction bases with no gene match: 10. This CDR3 region has 16 residues. CDR3 in amino acids: CASSHGTGDKQETQYF. The CDR3 DNA reads as TGTGCCAGCAGTCACGGGACAGGCGATAAACAAGAGACCCAGTACTTC.

This clonotype was recorded a few times. The J gene is TRBJ2-7, the V gene TRBV5-6, with a weak D call TRBD2 (5 bases). Trimming pared 2 bases from V and 7 bases from J, leaving 16 bases between. Germline CDR1 is SGHDT and CDR2 is YYEEEE. The CDR3 extends over 14 amino acids. The CDR3 DNA is TGTGCCAGCAGCTTATCTGGGGAGAAGAGAGAGCAGTACTTC. It codes for CASSLSGEKREQYF.

This clonotype came up a few times. CDR3 in DNA: TGCAGCGTTGAAGATCAGGGTGCGGTCACAGATACGCAGTATTTT. Translating gives CSVEDQGAVTDTQYF. The chain is built from TRBV29-1 and TRBJ2-3; D perhaps matches TRBD1 (5 bases). This CDR3 spans 15 amino acids. V lost 0 bases and J 2 bases, leaving 12 bases between the germline ends. From germline, CDR1 is SQVTM and CDR2 ANQGSEA.

This chain uses TRBV6-1 with TRBJ2-7; maybe TRBD2 (5 bases). Trimming took off 2 bases at V and 3 bases at J, with 8 bases between the two ends. Germline CDR1 reads MNHNS; CDR2 reads SASEGT. The CDR3 runs to 13 residues. The CDR3 DNA reads as TGTGCCAGCAGTGAATATGAGGGCTACGAGCAGTACTTC. Amino acid sequence: CASSEYEGYEQYF.

This clonotype showed up many times. V is TRBV27 and J is TRBJ1-5; D perhaps matches TRBD1 (5 bases). The CDR3 length is 15 residues. The V end lost 5 bases, the J end lost 2 bases, and 13 bases lay between the germline ends. Germline lookup yields CDR1 MNHEY and CDR2 SMNVEV (reference sequence). This chain's CDR3 is CASSAPGLGNQPQHF. The CDR3 nucleotides read TGTGCCAGCAGTGCTCCGGGACTGGGCAATCAGCCCCAGCATTTT.

In this sample, this clonotype turned up a few times. J is TRBJ1-6 and V is TRBV12-3 or TRBV12-4; D is possibly TRBD1 (6 bases). This CDR3 region has 14 residues. Trimming pared 3 bases from V and 10 bases from J, leaving 13 bases between. In nucleotides, the CDR3 is TGTGCCAGCAGTTTGCAACAGGGCCTCTCACCCCTCCACTTT. Its protein is CASSLQQGLSPLHF.

The genes are TRBV4-1 and TRBJ2-1; 9 bases are a match to TRBD2. CDR3 length: 16 amino acids. The germline V gene encodes CDR1 MGHRA and CDR2 YSYEKL. V lost 1 base to trimming and J lost 10 bases; unmatched junction nucleotides: 11. CDR3 nucleotides: TGCGCCAGCAGCCAAGGTCCCCCAGCGGGAGGTGCCGAGCAGTTCTTC. Amino acid sequence: CASSQGPPAGGAEQFF.

This clonotype has just a few counts. The V gene is TRBV6-6, the J gene TRBJ2-1, with 7 bases fitting TRBD1. The J segment lost 0 bases and the V segment lost 4 bases, leaving 6 bases of the junction unmatched. The CDR3 runs to 16 residues. CDR1 MNHNY and CDR2 SVGAGI come from the germline V gene (reference sequence). The CDR3 spells CASSLARDSSYNEQFF. The CDR3 DNA sequence: TGTGCCAGCAGTTTGGCCCGGGACAGCTCCTACAATGAGCAGTTCTTC.

This clonotype was seen repeatedly, ten times or more. The chain uses TRBV6-5 and TRBJ2-3; D gene unclear. The CDR3 loop spans 14 amino acids. Trimming removed 5 bases at V and 0 bases at J, with 9 bases between. In germline, CDR1 is MNHEY, CDR2 SVGAGI. CDR3 sequence (DNA): TGTGCCAGCAGTGCAATGTCTAGCACAGATACGCAGTATTTT. Protein: CASSAMSSTDTQYF.

The chain links TRBV24-1 to TRBJ2-3, with D perhaps TRBD2 (5 bases). CDR1 KGHDR and CDR2 SFDVKD come from the germline V gene. The CDR3 runs to 15 residues. Trimming took off 6 bases at V and 1 base at J, with 13 bases between the two ends. This CDR3 reads CATSLRERGTDTQYF. The CDR3, as DNA: TGTGCCACCAGTCTGAGGGAGCGCGGCACAGATACGCAGTATTTT.

V usage is TRBV4-3 and J usage is TRBJ2-1; TRBD2 agrees at 7 bases. CDR1 and CDR2 (germline): LGHNA, YSLEER. After removal of 0 bases from V and 5 bases from J, the junction contained 7 bases not matched to a gene. The CDR3 is 16 residues long. The CDR3 is CASSQDGRESDNEQFF. The CDR3 DNA is TGCGCCAGCAGCCAAGATGGGAGGGAAAGCGACAATGAGCAGTTCTTC.

This clonotype was picked up many times. The chain links TRBV7-4 to TRBJ2-3; the D is unclear. The CDR3 runs to 13 residues. V was pared by 2 bases and J by 2 bases, with 5 bases between. Germline V gene data show CDR1 as SGHVT and CDR2 as SQSDAQ. The CDR3, as DNA: TGTGCCAGCAGCTTAATGGCCACAGATACGCAGTATTTT. Protein: CASSLMATDTQYF. Variable domain in full (rest from reference TRBV7-4 and TRBJ2-3): GAGVSQSPRYKVAKRGRDVALRCDSISGHVTLYWYRQTLGQGSEVLTYSQSDAQRDKSGRPSGRFSAERPERSVSTLKIQRTEQGDSAVYLCASSLMATDTQYFGPGTRLTVL.

This clonotype was detected ten times or more. The chain combines TRBV20-1 with TRBJ2-7; D is tentatively TRBD1 or TRBD2 (5 bases each). CDR1 and CDR2 (germline): DFQATT, SNEGSKA (reference sequence). V was pared by 0 bases and J by 2 bases, with 11 bases between. The CDR3 has 14 amino acids. The CDR3 here is CSARDPVGAYEQYF. In nucleotides, the CDR3 is TGCAGTGCTAGAGACCCTGTGGGGGCCTACGAGCAGTACTTC.